The 24 T cell receptor beta chains listed next were all sequenced from one sample in a study of control samples from healthy donors and cancer patients. Using immunoSEQ multiplex PCR, the repertoire was profiled, and TCRdb retains in-frame clones only, with some absent. The sample contains about 170,000 clones, approximately 86% of which appear only once. Material for sequencing was blood. These receptors originate from a woman in her twenties or thirties in good health.

The rearrangement joins TRBV27 to TRBJ1-5; D might be TRBD1 (6 bases). This CDR3 has 14 amino acids. Per the germline V gene, CDR1 is MNHEY and CDR2 is SMNVEV (reference sequence). Trimming removed 5 bases at V and 7 bases at J, with 15 bases between. CDR3 protein: CASSPISGAQPQHF. Here the CDR3 DNA reads TGTGCCAGCAGTCCGATATCGGGGGCCCAGCCCCAGCATTTT.

In its sample, this clone was seen a few times. The rearrangement joins TRBV28 to TRBJ1-5; 9 positions agree with TRBD1. Losses at the gene ends were 8 bases for V and 5 bases for J; bases not matched to a gene: 13. The CDR3 sequence is 16 residues long. Germline assignment: CDR1 MDHEN and CDR2 SYDVKM. CDR3 DNA: TGTGCCAGCGGATCTAACCGGGACAGGGTTTATCAGCCCCAGCATTTT. Amino acid sequence: CASGSNRDRVYQPQHF.

The chain joins TRBV27 to TRBJ2-2, with 9 positions matching TRBD1. Germline trimming cut 5 bases from V and 6 bases from J; bases unmatched to any gene: 4. The CDR3 is 14 amino acids. Germline loops: CDR1 MNHEY, CDR2 SMNVEV (reference sequence). The CDR3: CASSVGQGPGELFF. The CDR3 coding sequence is TGTGCCAGCAGTGTGGGACAGGGTCCCGGGGAGCTGTTTTTT.

CDR3 protein: CASRYRGVWPEAFF. CDR3 nucleotide sequence: TGTGCCAGCAGGTACAGGGGAGTCTGGCCTGAAGCTTTCTTT. The chain carries TRBV6-4 and TRBJ1-1; 7 nucleotides agree with TRBD1. Looked up from germline, CDR1 is MRHNA and CDR2 is SNTAGT. Unmatched junction bases numbered 10, after V lost 6 bases and J lost 6 bases. The CDR3 has 14 residues.

J is TRBJ1-5 and V is TRBV5-1; the D is unclear. The germline V gene has CDR1 SGHRS and CDR2 YFSETQ. CDR3 length: 14 amino acids. V gave up 0 bases and J gave up 6 bases, with 10 bases separating them. Here the CDR3 reads CASSLGGESQPQHF. In nucleotides, the CDR3 is TGCGCCAGCAGCTTGGGGGGAGAAAGTCAGCCCCAGCATTTT.

The chain carries TRBV7-9 and TRBJ2-3; 7 nucleotides match TRBD2. The CDR3 consists of 14 residues. The germline gives CDR1 SEHNR, CDR2 FQNEAQ (reference sequence). J gave up 3 bases and V 1 base, and 1 base lay outside the gene matches. This CDR3 reads CASSLVGGTDTQYF. CDR3 in DNA: TGTGCCAGCAGCTTAGTGGGGGGGACAGATACGCAGTATTTT.

V usage is TRBV3-1 (or the pseudogene TRBV3-2) and J usage is TRBJ2-3; 12 bases are a match to TRBD2. The V gene end was trimmed by 4 bases and the J gene end by 5 bases; junction bases not matched to a gene: 7. This CDR3 comprises 16 residues. The V gene's germline CDR1 is LGHDT and CDR2 YNNKEL (reference sequence). CDR3 DNA: TGTGCCAGCAGCCCCCGACTAGCGGGAGTCCAAGATACGCAGTATTTT. Its protein product is CASSPRLAGVQDTQYF.

This clone was counted a few times. The gene calls are TRBV14 and TRBJ1-6, with 10 bases identical to TRBD1. The CDR3 extends over 14 amino acids. V lost 3 bases and J lost 9; bases outside the gene matches: 2. Germline V gives CDR1 SGHDN, CDR2 FVKESK. The CDR3 bases are TGTGCCAGCAGCCAGACAGGGGGCGGTTCACCCCTCCACTTT. As protein: CASSQTGGGSPLHF.

The chain couples TRBV5-1 to TRBJ2-7, with a possible D match to TRBD1 (6 bases). The CDR3 consists of 15 residues. V gave up 3 bases and J gave up 2 bases, with 15 bases separating them. Germline CDR1 SGHRS, CDR2 YFSETQ. CDR3 residues: CASSYNPGQAYEQYF. As DNA, the CDR3 is TGCGCCAGCAGCTATAATCCGGGACAAGCCTACGAGCAGTACTTC.

The V gene is TRBV2, the J gene TRBJ2-5; tentative D call: TRBD1 (6 bases). Germline-derived CDR1 and CDR2 are SNHLY and FYNNEI. Trimming removed 7 bases at V and 5 bases at J, with 8 bases between. This CDR3 contains 11 residues. The CDR3 sequence is CASMRGETQYF. As DNA, the CDR3 is TGTGCCAGCATGAGGGGGGAGACCCAGTACTTC.

The V gene is TRBV28, the J gene TRBJ2-4; TRBD1 matches 7 bases. V trimming: 3 bases; J trimming: 1 base; junction bases outside the gene matches: 15. In germline, CDR1 is MDHEN, CDR2 SYDVKM. This CDR3 contains 19 residues. The DNA for the CDR3 is TGTGCCAGCAGTTTGGTAGTCTGGTCGACAGGGATGGCCAAAAACATTCAGTACTTC. Translated, it gives CASSLVVWSTGMAKNIQYF.

This chain uses TRBV5-1 with TRBJ2-5; D gene unclear. This CDR3 contains 13 residues. From germline, CDR1 is SGHRS and CDR2 YFSETQ. Trimming pared 7 bases from V and 2 bases from J, leaving 12 bases between. The chain's CDR3 is CASRVGLQETQYF. The CDR3 bases are TGCGCCAGCCGAGTTGGGCTGCAAGAGACCCAGTACTTC.

V usage is TRBV5-6 and J usage is TRBJ1-2, with 7 positions matching TRBD1. V gave up 3 bases and J gave up 6 bases; unmatched junction bases: 17. The V gene's germline CDR1 is SGHDT and CDR2 YYEEEE. The CDR3 runs to 17 residues. The CDR3 sequence is CASSYTLQGWARDGYTF. CDR3 nucleotide sequence: TGTGCCAGCAGCTACACCCTACAGGGGTGGGCGCGAGATGGCTACACCTTC.

This sequence joins TRBV4-2 and TRBJ1-4; the D gene is possibly TRBD1 (5 bases). V lost 0 bases to trimming and J lost 3 bases, with 11 bases between them. This CDR3 has 16 amino acids. Per germline, CDR1 LGHNA and CDR2 YNFKEQ. CDR3 in amino acids: CASSQELSGPNEKLFF. CDR3 coding DNA: TGTGCCAGCAGCCAAGAATTATCGGGGCCTAATGAAAAACTGTTTTTT.

The chain combines TRBV2 with TRBJ1-5; 7 bases map to TRBD1. V was pared by 6 bases and J by 8 bases, with 4 bases of the junction left unmatched. Per the germline V gene, CDR1 is SNHLY and CDR2 is FYNNEI. CDR3 length equals 12 residues. Here the CDR3 reads CASRTGMEPQHF. The CDR3 DNA sequence: TGTGCCAGCAGGACAGGGATGGAGCCCCAGCATTTT.

V usage is TRBV28 and J usage is TRBJ2-7, with D perhaps being TRBD1 or TRBD2 (6 bases each). The V and J ends lost 6 bases and 3 bases respectively, with 15 bases between them. The CDR3 runs 14 residues. Germline V lookup: CDR1 MDHEN, CDR2 SYDVKM. The CDR3 sequence: CASRIGGTNYEQYF. The CDR3 DNA reads TGTGCCAGCAGAATAGGGGGGACAAACTACGAGCAGTACTTC.

The CDR3 sequence is CASSYRGRRGNTIYF. The CDR3 DNA is TGTGCCAGCAGTTACCGGGGACGGAGGGGGAACACCATATATTTT. The chain uses TRBV6-6 and TRBJ1-3; TRBD1 is a possible D gene (6 bases). The V gene lost 2 bases and the J gene lost 7 bases, with 15 bases spanning the gap. The CDR3 is 15 amino acids. Per germline, CDR1 MNHNY and CDR2 SVGAGI (reference sequence).

The V gene is TRBV27, the J gene TRBJ2-7; the D is unclear. V was cut by 7 bases and J by 0 bases, with 22 bases left in between. The CDR3 is made up of 17 amino acids. In germline, CDR1 is MNHEY, CDR2 SMNVEV (reference sequence). The CDR3 here is CASKVVRPGRSSYEQYV. The CDR3 DNA sequence: TGTGCCAGCAAGGTCGTTCGCCCCGGCAGGAGCTCCTACGAGCAGTACGTC.

The chain recombines TRBV12-3 or TRBV12-4 with TRBJ2-5; D is perhaps TRBD2 (5 bases). The CDR3 sequence is 11 residues long. V shed 6 bases and J shed 9 bases, with 11 bases lying between them. The CDR3 region has the DNA TGTGCCAGCAGCCGGGAACAACCCCAGTACTTC. This sequence encodes CASSREQPQYF.

Only one count was recorded for this clone. This chain joins TRBV30 and TRBJ1-3; the D is unclear. Per germline, CDR1 GTSNPN and CDR2 SVGIG (reference sequence). V dropped 2 bases and J dropped 7 bases, with 15 bases sitting between them. The length of the CDR3 is 14 residues. CDR3 bases: TGTGCCTGGAGTAAAGGTTTAGTATGGAACACCATATATTTT. Its translation: CAWSKGLVWNTIYF. The entire variable domain, with the rest obtained from reference TRBV30 and TRBJ1-3, is as follows: SQTIHQWPATLVQPVGSPLSLECTVEGTSNPNLYWYRQAAGRGLQLLFYSVGIGQISSEVPQNLSASRPQDRQFILSSKKLLLSDSGFYLCAWSKGLVWNTIYFGEGSWLTVV.

This chain uses TRBV5-5 with TRBJ2-2; D call uncertain. This CDR3 spans 16 amino acids. Trimming took 2 bases from V and 5 from J, leaving 16 bases between them. Germline V gene sequence: CDR1 SGHKS, CDR2 YYEKEE (reference sequence). CDR3 residues: CASSFGPDGRTGELFF. The CDR3 nucleotides are TGTGCCAGCAGCTTTGGGCCGGACGGTCGAACCGGGGAGCTGTTTTTT. Together with reference TRBV5-5 and TRBJ2-2, the CDR3 gives the full variable domain: DAGVTQSPTHLIKTRGQQVTLRCSPISGHKSVSWYQQVLGQGPQFIFQYYEKEERGRGNFPDRFSARQFPNYSSELNVNALLLGDSALYLCASSFGPDGRTGELFFGEGSRLTVL.

This clone was seen only a few times. The chain recombines TRBV6-6 with TRBJ2-7, with D possibly called TRBD1 or TRBD2 (5 bases each). This CDR3 region has 12 residues. CDR1 and CDR2 from the germline V gene are MNHNY and SVGAGI (reference sequence). Trimming took off 8 bases at V and 6 bases at J, with 14 bases between the two ends. DNA for the CDR3: TGTGCCAGCGGGTTGAGGGGTGGCGAGCAGTACTTC. It encodes CASGLRGGEQYF.

The rearrangement links TRBV6-5 to TRBJ2-7; TRBD2 aligns across 8 bases. In germline, CDR1 is MNHEY, CDR2 SVGAGI. The V and J ends lost 6 bases and 6 bases, in that order; junction bases with no gene match: 13. The CDR3 contains 15 residues. CDR3 loop: CASSRPSGGRPEQYF. The CDR3 coding sequence is TGTGCCAGCAGCCGCCCCAGCGGGGGTCGTCCCGAGCAGTACTTC.

The chain combines TRBV28 with TRBJ2-7; D call uncertain. V gave up 4 bases and J gave up 5 bases, with 18 bases separating them. CDR3 length: 15 residues. Germline-derived CDR1 and CDR2 are MDHEN and SYDVKM. The CDR3, as DNA: TGTGCCAGCAGTTCCCCGCCAGGCAGGCCAGACGAGCAGTACGTC. Protein sequence: CASSSPPGRPDEQYV.